One and the same sample provided the 21 T cell receptor beta chains below, sequenced in a study of blood T cell repertoires in COVID-19. This table comes from immunoSEQ multiplex PCR, and its TCRdb copy is limited to in-frame clones, with some not included. The sample consists of some 200,000 clones, around 87% of them appearing once. Sequences were obtained from PBMCs or T cells enriched from blood (not recorded which). The origin of the receptors is a woman between 18 and 29 years old in a cohort exposed to, infected with or recovered from COVID-19 (not recorded which).

The chain has TRBV5-1 and TRBJ1-1; TRBD1 agrees at 7 bases. The CDR3 extends over 14 amino acids. The V gene end was trimmed by 4 bases and the J gene end by 6 bases; junction bases not matched to a gene: 9. Germline loops: CDR1 SGHRS, CDR2 YFSETQ. As DNA, the CDR3 is TGCGCCAGCAGCAGCCTCACAGGGGAAGCTGAAGCTTTCTTT. It yields the protein CASSSLTGEAEAFF.

The V gene is TRBV7-2, the J gene TRBJ2-7; tentatively, D is TRBD2 (6 bases). CDR3 size: 16 residues. Trimming took 5 bases from V and 1 from J, leaving 18 bases between them. Per the germline V gene, CDR1 is SGHTA and CDR2 is FQGNSA. The CDR3 loop reads CASSLAGTLGSYEQYF. The CDR3 DNA reads as TGTGCCAGCAGCCTTGCGGGGACCCTAGGATCCTACGAGCAGTACTTC.

The J gene is TRBJ1-5, the V gene TRBV27; D call uncertain. Germline values: CDR1 MNHEY, CDR2 SMNVEV (reference sequence). The V and J ends lost 0 bases and 5 bases respectively, with 5 bases between them. There are 13 residues in the CDR3. The CDR3 loop reads CASSLSKHQPQHF. CDR3 in DNA: TGTGCCAGCAGTTTATCGAAGCATCAGCCCCAGCATTTT.

The V gene is TRBV20-1, the J gene TRBJ1-5; no clear D. The length of the CDR3 is 13 residues. In germline, CDR1 is DFQATT, CDR2 SNEGSKA (reference sequence). V lost 3 bases and J 7 bases, leaving 13 bases between the germline ends. CDR3 DNA sequence: TGCAGTGCTAGTACGGGTCCTGGACAGCCCCAGCATTTT. As protein: CSASTGPGQPQHF.

The CDR3 bases are TGTGCCACCAGTGATTTCGTCGTAGCGGGCGCCTACAATGAGCAGTTCTTC. Residues: CATSDFVVAGAYNEQFF. The chain has TRBV24-1 and TRBJ2-1; the match to TRBD2 covers 7 bases. CDR3 length: 17 amino acids. CDR1 is KGHDR, CDR2 SFDVKD, per germline. The V and J ends lost 1 base and 2 bases, in that order; junction bases with no gene match: 7.

The V call is TRBV28, the J call TRBJ1-5; D is perhaps TRBD1 (6 bases). The length of the CDR3 is 18 residues. Trimming shortened V by 3 bases and J by 1 base, and 19 bases separated the two germline ends. Germline assignment: CDR1 MDHEN and CDR2 SYDVKM. In nucleotides, the CDR3 is TGTGCCAGCAGTTTTCGACAGGCCTGGTCCAAGAGCAATCAGCCCCAGCATTTT. Translating gives CASSFRQAWSKSNQPQHF.

This chain links TRBV20-1 with TRBJ1-1, with D tentatively TRBD1 (6 bases). Trimming pared 3 bases from V and 4 bases from J, leaving 21 bases between. Germline CDR1 DFQATT, CDR2 SNEGSKA (reference sequence). The CDR3 extends over 16 amino acids. This CDR3 reads CSASRGSSGDGTEAFF. CDR3 nucleotide sequence: TGCAGTGCTAGTAGGGGGTCCTCCGGGGACGGCACTGAAGCTTTCTTT.

The rearrangement uses TRBV21-1 and TRBJ1-1. TRBV21-1 is assigned pseudogene status. This CDR3 is 11 amino acids long. CDR3 amino acids: CASSLRVEAFF. DNA for the CDR3: TGTGCCAGCAGCCTCCGGGTAGAAGCTTTCTTT.

The chain recombines TRBV27 with TRBJ2-3; a possible D gene is TRBD1 (5 bases). Germline CDR1 and CDR2: MNHEY and SMNVEV (reference sequence). Deletions cut 10 bases from V and 0 bases from J, with 11 bases between. This CDR3 spans 13 amino acids. This chain's CDR3 is CATQGFSTDTQYF. The DNA of the CDR3 is TGTGCCACCCAGGGTTTTAGCACAGATACGCAGTATTTT.

The gene calls are TRBV5-4 and TRBJ1-1; no clear D. Deletions cut 3 bases from V and 4 bases from J, with 7 bases between. The CDR3 totals 12 residues. The germline CDR1 and CDR2 sequences are SGHNT and YYREEE (reference sequence). CDR3 in amino acids: CASSSRSTEAFF. The CDR3 DNA sequence: TGTGCCAGCAGCTCCCGGAGCACTGAAGCTTTCTTT.

V is TRBV4-1 and J is TRBJ1-2; 8 bases agree with TRBD1. The junction had 8 bases not matched to a gene; V was cut back by 3 bases and J by 8 bases. This CDR3 has 14 amino acids. Germline assignment: CDR1 MGHRA and CDR2 YSYEKL. Here the CDR3 reads CASSQSDRVRGYTF. The CDR3 region has the DNA TGCGCCAGCAGCCAGTCGGACAGGGTGCGGGGCTACACCTTC.

This chain uses TRBV18 with TRBJ2-7; TRBD1 matches at 11 bases. Trimming at V came to 5 bases and at J to 7 bases, leaving 10 bases not matched to a gene. The CDR3 sequence is 15 residues long. Germline V gives CDR1 KGHSH, CDR2 LQKENI. This chain's CDR3 is CASSGRPGQGEEQYF. The CDR3, as DNA: TGTGCCAGCTCAGGCCGGCCGGGACAGGGGGAAGAGCAGTACTTC.

The chain carries TRBV2 and TRBJ1-6; no reliable D call. V lost 0 bases, J lost 10 bases, and 13 bases lay in between. This CDR3 comprises 15 residues. In germline, CDR1 is SNHLY, CDR2 FYNNEI. The CDR3 is CASSEARALFSPLHF. DNA for the CDR3: TGTGCCAGCAGTGAAGCGCGGGCTTTATTCTCACCCCTCCACTTT.

V is TRBV5-1 and J is TRBJ1-6, with TRBD1 matching over 8 bases. The V gene end was trimmed by 3 bases and the J gene end by 8 bases; junction bases not matched to a gene: 4. The CDR3 extends over 14 amino acids. Germline V gives CDR1 SGHRS, CDR2 YFSETQ. The CDR3 sequence: CASSSGQVDSPLHF. Here the CDR3 DNA reads TGCGCCAGCAGCTCGGGACAGGTCGATTCACCCCTCCACTTT.

The rearrangement links TRBV19 to TRBJ1-5; tentatively, D is TRBD1 (5 bases). V lost 5 bases and J lost 3, with 11 bases in between. The CDR3 has 14 amino acids. The V gene's germline CDR1 is LNHDA and CDR2 SQIVND (reference sequence). The CDR3: CASSYDSINQPQHF. The CDR3 DNA reads as TGTGCCAGTAGTTACGACAGCATCAATCAGCCCCAGCATTTT.

The J gene is TRBJ1-2, the V gene TRBV27, with no clear D. CDR3 size: 13 residues. The V end lost 7 bases, the J end lost 6 bases, and 15 bases lay between the germline ends. Germline V CDR1 and CDR2: MNHEY, SMNVEV (reference sequence). The CDR3 region has the DNA TGTGCCAGCAAACTTCAGCTAGCGGATGGCTACACCTTC. Translation: CASKLQLADGYTF.

This chain links TRBV29-1 with TRBJ2-4; TRBD2 is a possible D gene (5 bases). CDR1 and CDR2 from the germline V gene are SQVTM and ANQGSEA. The CDR3 has 13 residues. The ends were cut back, 4 bases at V and 8 bases at J, with 15 bases in the middle. The CDR3 DNA reads as TGCAGCGTTGCGGCAGCCGACGGGGACATTCAGTACTTC. This codes for CSVAAADGDIQYF.

This sequence joins TRBV6-4 and TRBJ2-1; perhaps TRBD2 as D (6 bases). The ends were cut back, 4 bases at V and 5 bases at J, with 12 bases in the middle. The CDR3 has 14 amino acids. Per the germline V gene, CDR1 is MRHNA and CDR2 is SNTAGT. CDR3 region: CASSGGGDDNEQFF. CDR3 sequence (DNA): TGTGCCAGCAGTGGTGGCGGGGACGACAATGAGCAGTTCTTC.

This chain links TRBV2 with TRBJ2-1; 13 bases align to TRBD2. Germline lookup yields CDR1 SNHLY and CDR2 FYNNEI. Trimming at V came to 8 bases and at J to 5 bases, leaving 21 bases not matched to a gene. The CDR3 contains 20 residues. CDR3 DNA sequence: TGTGCCAGCGGCGGGAGTAACAGGGTTACTAGCGGGAGGGCCCACAATGAGCAGTTCTTC. It encodes CASGGSNRVTSGRAHNEQFF.

The chain employs TRBV21-1 and TRBJ1-1; TRBD1 reflects the table's D call only, with no check against the DNA. TRBV21-1 is an annotated pseudogene. The length of the CDR3 is 15 residues. The CDR3 nucleotides read TGTGCCAGCACTCGACAGGGACCCCTGAACACTGAAGCTTTCTTT. Translated: CASTRQGPLNTEAFF.

This clone showed up just once. V gene TRBV6-4 combines with J gene TRBJ1-6; a weak D match, TRBD1 (5 bases). V gave up 5 bases and J gave up 5 bases, with 10 bases separating them. The CDR3 extends over 14 amino acids. Germline-derived CDR1 and CDR2 are MRHNA and SNTAGT. The CDR3 DNA reads TGTGCCAGCAGTTTGCGACAGAATAATTCACCCCTCCACTTT. This gives the protein CASSLRQNNSPLHF.